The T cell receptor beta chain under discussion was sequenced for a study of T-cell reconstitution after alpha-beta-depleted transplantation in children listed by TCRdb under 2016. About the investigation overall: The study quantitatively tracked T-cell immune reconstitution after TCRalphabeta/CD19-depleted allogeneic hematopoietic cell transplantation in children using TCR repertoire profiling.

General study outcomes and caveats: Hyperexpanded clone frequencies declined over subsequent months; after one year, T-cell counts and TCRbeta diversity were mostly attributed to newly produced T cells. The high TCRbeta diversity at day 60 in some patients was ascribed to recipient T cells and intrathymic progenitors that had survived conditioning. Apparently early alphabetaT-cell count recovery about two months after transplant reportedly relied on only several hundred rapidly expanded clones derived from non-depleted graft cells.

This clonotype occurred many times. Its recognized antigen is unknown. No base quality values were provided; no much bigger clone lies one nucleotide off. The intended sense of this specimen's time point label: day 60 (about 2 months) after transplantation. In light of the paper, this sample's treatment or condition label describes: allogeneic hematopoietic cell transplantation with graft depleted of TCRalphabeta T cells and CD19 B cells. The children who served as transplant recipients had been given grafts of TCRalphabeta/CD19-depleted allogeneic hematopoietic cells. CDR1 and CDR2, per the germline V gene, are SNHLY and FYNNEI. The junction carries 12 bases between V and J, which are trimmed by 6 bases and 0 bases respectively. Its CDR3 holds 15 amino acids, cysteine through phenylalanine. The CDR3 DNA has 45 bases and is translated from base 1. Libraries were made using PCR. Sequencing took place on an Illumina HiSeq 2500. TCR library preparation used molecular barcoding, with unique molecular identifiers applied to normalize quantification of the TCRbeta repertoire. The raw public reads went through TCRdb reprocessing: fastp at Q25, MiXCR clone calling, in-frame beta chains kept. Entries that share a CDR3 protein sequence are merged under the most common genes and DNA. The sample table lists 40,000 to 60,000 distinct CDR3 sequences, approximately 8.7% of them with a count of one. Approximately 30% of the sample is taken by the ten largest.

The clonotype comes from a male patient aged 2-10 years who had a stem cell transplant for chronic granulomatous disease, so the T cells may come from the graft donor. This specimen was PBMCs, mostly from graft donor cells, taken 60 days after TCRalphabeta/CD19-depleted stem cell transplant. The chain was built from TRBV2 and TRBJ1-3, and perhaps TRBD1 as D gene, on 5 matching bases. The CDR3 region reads CASRQGPSSGNTIYF. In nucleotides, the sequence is TGTGCCAGCAGGCAGGGCCCTAGCTCTGGAAACACCATATATTTT.